This T cell receptor beta chain is from a study of T cell repertoires in cytomegalovirus infection. Background on the study: Carrying CMV and the relevant HLA type showed in public TCR beta signatures. Overall study results and limits: Across the ex vivo response, the dominant clonotypes were HLA-C-restricted CMV-specific TCR beta clonotypes.

CDR1 is SEHNR and CDR2 is FQNEAQ in the germline V gene (reference sequence). The CDR3 has 13 amino acids. Trimming cost V 4 bases and J 11 bases, with 17 bases left between them. TCRdb itself ran the reads through MiXCR, one entry per CDR3 protein. The repertoire holds about 180,000 distinct CDR3 sequences, with approximately 15% as singletons. Details on this clonotype: Its specificity is unknown.

The receptor was derived from a human donor in good health (CMV status not recorded). Some clones in this sample may be carry-over from other donors' samples. The chain employs TRBV7-9 and TRBJ1-1; D not certain. Sequences were obtained from PBMCs. CDR3 sequence reads: CASSSMAGENAFF. The DNA of the CDR3 is TGTGCCAGCAGCTCGATGGCTGGGGAGAACGCTTTCTTT.